A selection of T cell receptor beta chains follows, all from one sample in a study of T cells in narcolepsy. Using immunoSEQ multiplex PCR, the repertoire was profiled, and TCRdb retains in-frame clones only, with some absent. The top ten hold 0.95% to 1.5% of the sample, which has around 35,000 clones, under 90% seen once. Sequenced input: CD45RA- memory CD4+ T cells from PBMCs. These receptors were obtained from a human donor with narcolepsy. Both conserved end residues are part of each CDR3. Each record gives: D gene, V gene, clone size, J gene, CDR3 protein, CDR3 DNA. D genes are given only for firm matches. Size is omitted from some rows. Given values are once, few, many or a class for expanded clones.

>-|TRBV2|few|TRBJ2-3
CASRRATDTQYF
TGTGCCAGCAGGAGAGCCACAGATACGCAGTATTTT
>TRBD1|TRBV27|-|TRBJ2-6
CASSFKGQGISGANVLTF
TGTGCCAGCAGTTTTAAGGGACAGGGGATCTCTGGGGCCAACGTCCTGACTTTC
>-|TRBV2|-|TRBJ1-4
CASKGGGAPGEKLFF
TGTGCCAGCAAAGGGGGAGGTGCACCCGGTGAAAAACTGTTTTTT
>-|TRBV7-9|-|TRBJ2-2
CASNTLEEGTGELFF
TGTGCCAGCAACACTCTCGAAGAGGGTACCGGGGAGCTGTTTTTT
>TRBD1|TRBV25-1|-|TRBJ1-1
CASGERGLTEAFF
TGTGCCAGCGGGGAGAGGGGGCTCACTGAAGCTTTCTTT
>-|TRBV5-1|-|TRBJ2-7
CASSFRDLTREQYF
TGCGCCAGCAGCTTCAGGGATCTCACACGCGAGCAGTACTTC
>TRBD1|TRBV10-2|once|TRBJ1-2
CASSEMGTGNYGYTF
TGCGCCAGCAGTGAGATGGGGACAGGGAACTATGGCTACACCTTC
>-|TRBV2|-|TRBJ1-1
CASTPVDRVNTEAFF
TGTGCCAGCACTCCCGTGGACAGAGTAAACACTGAAGCTTTCTTT
>TRBD1|TRBV30|-|TRBJ2-2
CAWRGDGTVITGELFF
TGTGCCTGGAGGGGAGATGGGACAGTAATTACCGGGGAGCTGTTTTTT
>-|TRBV18|once|TRBJ2-7
CASSPSLYEQYF
TGTGCCAGCTCACCATCCCTCTACGAGCAGTACTTC
>-|TRBV27|-|TRBJ2-3
CASGGSGDTQYF
TGTGCCAGCGGAGGGTCGGGTGATACGCAGTATTTT
>-|TRBV19|-|TRBJ2-7
CASSDPRRQGVYEQYF
TGTGCCAGTAGTGACCCACGGCGTCAAGGGGTCTACGAGCAGTACTTC
>-|TRBV7-8|-|TRBJ2-7
CASSLARLAYEQYF
TGTGCCAGCAGCTTAGCTCGCCTGGCCTACGAGCAGTACTTC